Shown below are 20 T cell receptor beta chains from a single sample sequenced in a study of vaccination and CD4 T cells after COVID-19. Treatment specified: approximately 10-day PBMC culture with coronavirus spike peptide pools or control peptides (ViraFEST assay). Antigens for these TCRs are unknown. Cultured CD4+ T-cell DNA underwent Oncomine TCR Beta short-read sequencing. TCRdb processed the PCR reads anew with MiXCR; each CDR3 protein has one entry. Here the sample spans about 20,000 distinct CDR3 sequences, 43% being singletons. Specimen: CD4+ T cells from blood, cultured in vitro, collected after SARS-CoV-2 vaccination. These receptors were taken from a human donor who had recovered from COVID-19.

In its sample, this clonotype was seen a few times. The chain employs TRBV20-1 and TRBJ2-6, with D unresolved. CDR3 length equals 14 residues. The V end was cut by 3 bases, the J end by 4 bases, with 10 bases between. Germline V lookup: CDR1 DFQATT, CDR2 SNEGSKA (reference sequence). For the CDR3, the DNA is TGCAGTGCTAGTAGGGTTTCAGGGGCCAACGTCCTGACTTTC. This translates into CSASRVSGANVLTF.

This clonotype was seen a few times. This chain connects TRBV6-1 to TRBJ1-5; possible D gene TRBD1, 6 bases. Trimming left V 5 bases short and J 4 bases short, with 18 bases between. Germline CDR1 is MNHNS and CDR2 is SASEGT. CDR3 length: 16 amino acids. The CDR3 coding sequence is TGTGCCAGCAGTCCCTTCGGACAGTCCCCTAATCAGCCCCAGCATTTT. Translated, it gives CASSPFGQSPNQPQHF.

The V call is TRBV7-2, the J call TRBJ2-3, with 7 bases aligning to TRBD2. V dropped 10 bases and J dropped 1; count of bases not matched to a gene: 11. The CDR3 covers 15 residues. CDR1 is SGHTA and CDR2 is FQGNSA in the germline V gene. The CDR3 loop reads CATAPGGARTDTQYF. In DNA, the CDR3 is TGTGCCACCGCGCCGGGAGGCGCCCGCACAGATACGCAGTATTTT.

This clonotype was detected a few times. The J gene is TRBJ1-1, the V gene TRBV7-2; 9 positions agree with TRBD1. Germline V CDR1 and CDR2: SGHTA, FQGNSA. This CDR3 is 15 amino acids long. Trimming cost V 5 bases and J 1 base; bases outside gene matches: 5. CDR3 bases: TGTGCCAGCAGCGCCCGGACAGGGGCGAACACTGAAGCTTTCTTT. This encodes CASSARTGANTEAFF.

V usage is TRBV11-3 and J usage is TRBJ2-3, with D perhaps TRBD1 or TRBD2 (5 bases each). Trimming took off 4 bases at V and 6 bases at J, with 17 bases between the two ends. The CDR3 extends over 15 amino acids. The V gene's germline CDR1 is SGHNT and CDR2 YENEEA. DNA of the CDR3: TGTGCCAGCAGCTCCGGGACCCTGCTTGTGGATACGCAGTATTTT. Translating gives CASSSGTLLVDTQYF.

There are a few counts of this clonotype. CDR3 in amino acids: CSASGAGQYF. The CDR3 DNA sequence: TGCAGTGCTAGCGGCGCGGGGCAGTATTTT. The gene calls are TRBV20-1 and TRBJ2-3; weak D call: TRBD2 (5 bases). The V gene lost 3 bases and the J gene lost 11 bases, with 9 bases spanning the gap. CDR3 size: 10 residues. In germline, CDR1 is DFQATT, CDR2 SNEGSKA (reference sequence).

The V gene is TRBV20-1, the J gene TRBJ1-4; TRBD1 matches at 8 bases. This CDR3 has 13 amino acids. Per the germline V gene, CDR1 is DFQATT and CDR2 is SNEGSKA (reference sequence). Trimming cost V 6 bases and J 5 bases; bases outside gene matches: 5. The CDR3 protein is CSATGQENEKLFF. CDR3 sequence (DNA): TGCAGTGCCACGGGACAGGAGAATGAAAAACTGTTTTTT.

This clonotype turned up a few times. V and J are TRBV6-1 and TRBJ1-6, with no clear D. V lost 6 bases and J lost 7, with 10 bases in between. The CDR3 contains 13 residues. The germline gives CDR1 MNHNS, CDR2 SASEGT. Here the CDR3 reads CASSQKRNSPLHF. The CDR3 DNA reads TGTGCCAGCAGCCAGAAACGGAATTCACCCCTCCACTTT.

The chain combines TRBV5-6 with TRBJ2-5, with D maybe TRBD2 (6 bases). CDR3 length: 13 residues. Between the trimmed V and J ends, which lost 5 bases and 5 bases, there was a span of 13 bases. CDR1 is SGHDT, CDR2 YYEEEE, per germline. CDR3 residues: CASSWGRGETQYF. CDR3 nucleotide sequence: TGTGCCAGCAGTTGGGGACGGGGGGAGACCCAGTACTTC. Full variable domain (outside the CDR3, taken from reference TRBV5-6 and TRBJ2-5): DAGVTQSPTHLIKTRGQQVTLRCSPKSGHDTVSWYQQALGQGPQFIFQYYEEEERQRGNFPDRFSGHQFPNYSSELNVNALLLGDSALYLCASSWGRGETQYFGPGTRLLVL.

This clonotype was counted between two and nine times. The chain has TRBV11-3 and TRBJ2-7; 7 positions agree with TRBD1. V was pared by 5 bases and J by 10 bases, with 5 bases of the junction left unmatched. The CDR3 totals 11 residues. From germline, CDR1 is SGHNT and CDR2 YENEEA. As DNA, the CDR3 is TGTGCCAGCAGCCTAACAGGGGTACAGTACTTC. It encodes CASSLTGVQYF.

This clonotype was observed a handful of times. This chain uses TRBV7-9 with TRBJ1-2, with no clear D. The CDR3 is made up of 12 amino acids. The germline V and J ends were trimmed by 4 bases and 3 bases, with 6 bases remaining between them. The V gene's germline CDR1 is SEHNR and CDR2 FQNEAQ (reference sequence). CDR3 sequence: CASSSGYYGYTF. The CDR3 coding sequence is TGTGCCAGCAGCTCGGGGTACTATGGCTACACCTTC.

The CDR3 loop is CASSSLAGQTQYF. The CDR3 DNA reads TGTGCCAGCAGTTCTTTGGCAGGGCAGACCCAGTACTTC. V is TRBV27 and J is TRBJ2-5; D possibly corresponds to TRBD1 (5 bases). Trimming left V 4 bases short and J 6 bases short, with 12 bases between. From germline, CDR1 is MNHEY and CDR2 SMNVEV (reference sequence). The CDR3 is 13 residues long.

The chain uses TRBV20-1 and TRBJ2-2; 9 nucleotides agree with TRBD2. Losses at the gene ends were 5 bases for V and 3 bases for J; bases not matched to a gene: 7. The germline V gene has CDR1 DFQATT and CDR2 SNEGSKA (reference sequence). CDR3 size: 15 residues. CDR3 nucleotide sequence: TGCAGTGCTCCCCCGACTAGCGGTTACACCGGGGAGCTGTTTTTT. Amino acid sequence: CSAPPTSGYTGELFF.

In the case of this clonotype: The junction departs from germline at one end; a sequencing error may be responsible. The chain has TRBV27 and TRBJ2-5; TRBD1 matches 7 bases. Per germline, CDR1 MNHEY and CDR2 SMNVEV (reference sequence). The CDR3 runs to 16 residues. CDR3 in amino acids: CASSLSGDRGAEAQYF. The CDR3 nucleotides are TGTGCCAGCAGTCTATCCGGGGACAGAGGGGCCGAGGCCCAGTACTTC.

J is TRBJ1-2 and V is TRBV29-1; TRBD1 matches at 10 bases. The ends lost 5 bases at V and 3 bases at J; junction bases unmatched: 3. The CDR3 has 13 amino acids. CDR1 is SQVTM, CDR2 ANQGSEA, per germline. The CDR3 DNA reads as TGCAGCGTTCGGACAGGGGGATACTATGGCTACACCTTC. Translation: CSVRTGGYYGYTF.

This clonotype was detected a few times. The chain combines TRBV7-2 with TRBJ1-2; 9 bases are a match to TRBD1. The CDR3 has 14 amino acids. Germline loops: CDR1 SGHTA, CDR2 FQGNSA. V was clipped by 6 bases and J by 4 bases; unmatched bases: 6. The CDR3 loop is CASRPTGGSYGYTF. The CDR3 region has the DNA TGTGCCAGCAGACCAACAGGGGGCTCCTATGGCTACACCTTC.

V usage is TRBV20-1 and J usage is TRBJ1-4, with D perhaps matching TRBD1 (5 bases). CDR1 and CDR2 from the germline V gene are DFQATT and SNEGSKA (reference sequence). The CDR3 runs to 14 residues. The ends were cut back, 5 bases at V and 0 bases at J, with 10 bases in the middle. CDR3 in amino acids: CSARRQTTNEKLFF. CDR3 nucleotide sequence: TGCAGTGCTCGGCGACAGACAACTAATGAAAAACTGTTTTTT.

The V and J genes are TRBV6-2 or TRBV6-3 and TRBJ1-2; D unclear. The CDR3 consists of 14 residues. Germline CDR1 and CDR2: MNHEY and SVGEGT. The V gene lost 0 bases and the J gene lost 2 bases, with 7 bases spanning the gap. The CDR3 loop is CASSYSPVNYGYTF. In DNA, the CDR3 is TGTGCCAGCAGTTACTCACCGGTCAACTATGGCTACACCTTC.

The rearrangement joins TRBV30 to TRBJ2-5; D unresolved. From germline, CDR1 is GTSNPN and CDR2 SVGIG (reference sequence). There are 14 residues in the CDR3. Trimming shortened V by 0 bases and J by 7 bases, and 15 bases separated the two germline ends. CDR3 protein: CAWSVKTAFGTQYF. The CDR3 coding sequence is TGTGCCTGGAGTGTTAAAACTGCGTTCGGGACCCAGTACTTC.

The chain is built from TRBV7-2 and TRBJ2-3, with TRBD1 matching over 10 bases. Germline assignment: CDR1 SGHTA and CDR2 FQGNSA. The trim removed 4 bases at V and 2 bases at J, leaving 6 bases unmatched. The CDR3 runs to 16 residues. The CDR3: CASSSQGTGATDTQYF. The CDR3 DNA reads TGTGCCAGCAGCTCCCAAGGGACAGGGGCCACAGATACGCAGTATTTT.